This T cell receptor beta chain was captured by sequencing in a study of cytomegalovirus exposure and HLA in healthy donors. Unmatched junction bases numbered 10, after V lost 6 bases and J lost 8 bases. The CDR3 loop spans 14 amino acids. CDR1 MNHEY and CDR2 SMNVEV come from the germline V gene (reference sequence). Use of 60 Vbeta and 13 Jbeta primers characterized the PCR. Some clones are missing from TCRdb's copy, which holds only in-frame ones; the method was immunoSEQ multiplex PCR. This table has about 91,000 clones, 86% appearing once. The clonotype was recovered from a man aged 25-40 years in good health and CMV-seropositive. Sample: PBMCs. The gene calls are TRBV27 and TRBJ1-2; 9 bases align to TRBD1. DNA of the CDR3: TGTGCCAGCAGGGAACTAACAGGGGGCGGAGGCTACACCTTC. This translates into CASRELTGGGGYTF.